This T cell receptor beta chain was captured by sequencing in a study of blood T cell repertoires in COVID-19 (dated by TCRdb to the early 2020s). Some background on the complete study: Samples covering the acute and convalescent phases of COVID-19 were provided by collaborators in the United States, Italy and Spain. The material from the prospective study consisted of cDNA or gDNA derived from T cells, B-cell-depleted T cells, or PBMCs. The dataset comprised deeply sampled blood TCRbeta repertoires from subjects exposed to, actively infected with, or recovered from COVID-19. The repertoires were released in a freely available public database meant as a resource for research on the immune response to SARS-CoV-2. The samples were drawn from two sources: the first 160 participants of the ongoing ImmuneRACE study, and 1,254 subjects contributed by 6 global collaborators. Nearly every sample came with metadata listing a de-identified subject ID, COVID-19 status, age in years and sex. Where HLA class I and class II types were available, the types were taken from metadata supplied by the sample provider, not from assay-based typing. Study-wide findings and limitations: The quantity of clinical and demographic metadata differed by source and by participant and was supplied without curation.

Participants in the prospective study were enrolled through a virtual design, were aged 18 to 89 years, and lived in approximately 24 United States geographic areas. In the prospective study, cohorts were assigned on the basis of participant-reported clinical history obtained from a screening survey and a study questionnaire. In the prospective study, whole blood, serum and a nasopharyngeal or oropharyngeal swab were collected from each participant by mobile phlebotomists. Over an approximately 2-month period, participants in the prospective study had the option of providing additional blood draws and questionnaires. Blood samples from the prospective study were shipped frozen or at room temperature prior to DNA extraction. The immunoSEQ Assay, a bias-controlled multiplex PCR, was used to amplify TCRbeta CDR3 regions from genomic DNA. Per the source publication's procedure: The number of nucleated cells in each sample was estimated from the amplification of reference gene primers within the assay. Sequence reads were collapsed and filtered to measure the absolute abundance of every unique TCRbeta CDR3 rearrangement. For each sample, productive Simpson clonality was calculated as the square root of Simpson's diversity index across productive rearrangements. The table comes from immuneACCESS by way of TCRdb, which keeps in-frame sequences with V and J called. Part of the clones is missing from these tables; in studies checked, under half for an unresolved V gene and the rest for unknown reasons. The DNA was the basis for D and trimming; V, J and clone size are from that table. The sample profile shows around 230,000 clones; approximately 86% of them were found once. The top ten clonotypes cover approximately 10% of the sample.

As regards this clone: Its antigen is unknown. No per-base quality is available; no much larger clone lies one base away.

At the junction V is shortened by 4 bases and J by 4 bases, with 18 bases in between. According to the germline V gene, CDR1 reads SGHRS and CDR2 reads YFSETQ. Inclusive of the bounding cysteine and phenylalanine, the CDR3 is 16 residues long. Only the CDR3 portion is preserved as DNA: 48 bases, with reading frame beginning at the first base. The sequence was obtained from a man aged 18 to 29 with acute COVID-19. The specimen sequenced was PBMCs or T cells enriched from blood (not recorded which). The V and J genes are TRBV5-1 and TRBJ2-1; a tentative D match to TRBD2 spans 6 bases. The DNA sequence reads TGCGCCAGCAGCGCTAACCTAGCGCGCGCTTACAATGAGCAGTTCTTC. It encodes CASSANLARAYNEQFF.